Following are 14 T cell receptor beta chains from one sample sequenced in a study of post-analysis software for immune sequencing data. Prepared TCR beta cDNA libraries contained unique molecular identifiers. One entry per CDR3 protein results from TCRdb running MiXCR on the PCR reads. This table holds 250,000 to 300,000 distinct CDR3 sequences, 36% found once. These receptors have no known antigen. General study findings and limits: Patients carried a few TRBV segments more frequently than controls did, and TRBV5-6, TRBV5-1 and TRBV20-1 were among them.

The source material was blood. The receptors were sampled from a girl aged 10 to 17 with multiple sclerosis.

At least ten counts were recorded for this clonotype. V gene TRBV10-3 combines with J gene TRBJ1-2, with TRBD1 as a possible D gene (6 bases). The CDR3 spans 16 residues. From germline, CDR1 is ENHRY and CDR2 SYGVKD. V dropped 0 bases and J dropped 6 bases, with 17 bases sitting between them. The CDR3 here is CAISESKSQGKHGYTF. DNA of the CDR3: TGTGCCATCAGTGAGTCGAAAAGCCAGGGGAAACATGGCTACACCTTC.

Comments on this clonotype: An end of the junction does not agree with germline; a read error may underlie this. V gene TRBV3-1 combines with J gene TRBJ1-1; D is undetermined. This CDR3 spans 14 amino acids. The germline V gene has CDR1 LGHDT and CDR2 YNNKEL (reference sequence). The CDR3 loop reads CAGRFSRMNTEAFF. CDR3 nucleotide sequence: TGTGCCGGCAGATTTTCCCGGATGAACACTGAAGCTTTCTTT.

Note on this clonotype: With a much larger clone just one base away, this may be a read error. V gene TRBV5-1 combines with J gene TRBJ2-3; D possibly corresponds to TRBD2 (5 bases). Germline V gene lookup returns CDR1 SGHRS and CDR2 YFSETQ. The CDR3 covers 15 residues. Trimming left V 4 bases short and J 6 bases short, with 18 bases between. In nucleotides, the CDR3 is TGCGCCAGCAGCGCCCGGAGGCAGATCAGGGATACGCAGTATTTT. It translates to CASSARRQIRDTQYF.

This chain joins TRBV11-2 and TRBJ2-1; TRBD2 matches at 10 bases. CDR1 and CDR2 (germline): SGHAT, FQNNGV. This CDR3 region has 15 residues. Unmatched junction bases numbered 6, after V lost 0 bases and J lost 10 bases. The DNA of the CDR3 is TGTGCCAGCAGCTTAGACAGCGGGGGGGCAGGAGAGCAGTTCTTC. As protein: CASSLDSGGAGEQFF.

With regard to this clonotype: One end of the junction fails to match germline, which may point to a read error. V usage is TRBV14 and J usage is TRBJ2-3; maybe TRBD2 (5 bases). This CDR3 is 12 amino acids long. The germline V gene encodes CDR1 SGHDN and CDR2 FVKESK. Written as DNA, the CDR3 is TGTGCCTGCAGCGCCGGAGGAGCTACGCAGTATTTT. Encoded protein: CACSAGGATQYF. Full variable domain (rest looked up from reference TRBV14 and TRBJ2-3): EAGVTQFPSHSVIEKGQTVTLRCDPISGHDNLYWYRRVMGKEIKFLLHFVKESKQDESGMPNNRFLAERTGGTYSTLKVQPAELEDSGVYFCACSAGGATQYFGPGTRLTVL.

The chain recombines TRBV4-3 with TRBJ2-3; perhaps TRBD2 as D (5 bases). Trimming removed 1 base from V and 3 bases from J, with 11 bases in between. This CDR3 region has 15 residues. Germline lookup yields CDR1 LGHNA and CDR2 YSLEER. In nucleotides, the CDR3 is TGCGCCAGCAGCCAAGGGGGAACTAGTACAGATACGCAGTATTTT. Encoded protein: CASSQGGTSTDTQYF.

This clonotype was counted a few times. This may stem from a read error, because a much larger clone lies one nucleotide away. The V and J genes are TRBV4-1 and TRBJ2-5, with D uncertain. Deletions cut 3 bases from V and 11 bases from J, with 22 bases between. From germline, CDR1 is MGHRA and CDR2 YSYEKL. The CDR3 extends over 15 amino acids. CDR3 sequence: CASSQFRTLYNEQYF. CDR3 in DNA: TGCGCCAGCAGCCAGTTCCGGACCCTTTACAATGAGCAGTACTTC.

To note about this clonotype: A clone one base away is much larger, so this may be a read error. This chain uses TRBV7-9 with TRBJ2-5; 10 bases match TRBD2. The DNA end is a closer match to TRBJ2-1, so the J assignment may be wrong. Per the germline V gene, CDR1 is SEHNR and CDR2 is FQNEAQ (reference sequence). The CDR3 contains 16 residues. The CDR3 spells CASSTSPLAGASTQFF. The DNA of the CDR3 is TGTGCCAGCAGCACCTCCCCCCTAGCGGGAGCATCGACCCAGTTCTTC.

Comments on this clonotype: A read error may account for a junction end that differs from germline. The V and J genes are TRBV20-1 and TRBJ2-3; weak D call: TRBD2 (6 bases). This CDR3 has 19 amino acids. Germline CDR1 and CDR2: DFQATT and SNEGSKA (reference sequence). CDR3 protein: CGAGPFSSAPGDSTDTQYF. CDR3 nucleotides: TGCGGTGCTGGACCGTTTTCTAGCGCCCCCGGAGACAGTACAGATACGCAGTATTTT.

This chain joins TRBV28 and TRBJ1-5; TRBD1 might be the D (6 bases). This CDR3 has 15 amino acids. Germline CDR1 MDHEN, CDR2 SYDVKM. V was pared by 5 bases and J by 3 bases, with 14 bases between. The CDR3: CASSTNREYNQPQHF. CDR3 coding DNA: TGTGCCAGCAGTACTAACAGGGAATACAATCAGCCCCAGCATTTT.

V usage is TRBV7-3 and J usage is TRBJ2-3; D is unclear. Trimming removed 5 bases at V and 1 base at J, with 10 bases between. CDR1 is SGHTA and CDR2 is FQGTGA in the germline V gene. The CDR3 extends over 14 amino acids. The CDR3 DNA is TGTGCCAGCAGCCCCAGTCGGGGCACAGATACGCAGTATTTT. The encoded protein is CASSPSRGTDTQYF.

To note about this clonotype: Compared with germline, one end of the junction differs, possibly owing to a read error. This rearrangement joins TRBV14 to TRBJ1-6; D remains unclear. CDR1 is SGHDN, CDR2 FVKESK, per germline. There are 14 residues in the CDR3. Here the CDR3 reads CASCQEVRNSPLHF. In DNA, the CDR3 is TGTGCCAGCTGCCAAGAAGTACGGAATTCACCCCTCCACTTT.

Notes on this clonotype: One base away lies a much larger clone, so this may be a sequencing read error. The chain carries TRBV20-1 and TRBJ2-7; tentatively, D is TRBD2 (5 bases). The germline V and J ends were trimmed by 2 bases and 7 bases, with 12 bases remaining between them. This CDR3 comprises 12 residues. Germline-derived CDR1 and CDR2 are DFQATT and SNEGSKA (reference sequence). CDR3 residues: CSARTRDNEQYF. The CDR3, as DNA: TGCAGTGCTAGAACTCGGGATAATGAGCAGTACTTC.

For this clonotype: Given a much more abundant clone one base away, this may be a read error. This chain links TRBV29-1 with TRBJ2-1; the D gene could be TRBD1 or TRBD2 (6 bases each). Trimming took off 7 bases at V and 8 bases at J, with 15 bases between the two ends. Germline CDR1 is SQVTM and CDR2 is ANQGSEA. The CDR3 totals 12 residues. CDR3 in amino acids: CSGEEGVDEQFF. The CDR3 DNA reads TGCAGCGGTGAGGAGGGGGTGGATGAGCAGTTCTTC.